Here is one TCR beta chain with its context. The antigen is unknown. This CDR3 has 15 residues. Trimming cost V 3 bases and J 7 bases, with 13 bases left between them. The data stem from a study of T cells after yellow fever vaccination. For the study at large: With SMART-Seq v4 Ultra Low Input, the fractions containing low cell numbers were prepared. Findings of the study overall: Booster sampling recovered most clones from primary vaccination (nearly 98% CD4, roughly 90% CD8).

Universal primer sites and UMIs were introduced during 5'RACE template-switching synthesis of TCR cDNA. Each CDR3 protein is one row after TCRdb ran MiXCR on the 5' RACE reads. This sample yields hundreds of thousands of distinct CDR3 sequences, of which roughly 8.7% are seen a single time; about a sixth belongs to the top ten. The genes are TRBV12-3 or TRBV12-4 and TRBJ1-6; no clear D gene. The sequence was collected from a man aged 18-30 years who received the YFV17D yellow fever vaccine. Sequencing used PBMCs, obtained on the day of the first yellow fever vaccination. The DNA of the CDR3 is TGTGCCAGCAGTTTTGGGGAAGGCAGGAATTCACCCCTCCACTTT. Translating gives CASSFGEGRNSPLHF.